This T cell receptor (beta chain) was observed in a study of Ad26.COV2.S vaccination and SARS-CoV-2 variants (dated by TCRdb to about 2021). Study-level background: Donors in the vaccine arm were drawn from COV1001, a phase I-IIa trial of Ad26.COV2.S in healthy adults that was multicentre, randomized, double-blind and placebo-controlled. Ad26.COV2.S was administered intramuscularly at 5 x 10^10 or 1 x 10^11 viral particles, either as a single shot or as two shots given 56 days apart. The specificity and breadth of SARS-CoV-2-reactive T cell receptors after Ad26.COV2.S vaccination were assessed by TCRbeta repertoire sequencing. Trial participants were randomized into five groups of five, in which low-dose or high-dose Ad26.COV2.S was given once or twice, or placebo was given on both occasions. Investigators remained blinded to trial group allocation during experiments and outcome assessment. The TCR-sequenced set comprised approximately 32 samples: approximately 19 Ad26.COV2.S vaccine recipients, 5 placebo recipients and 8 SARS-CoV-2 convalescent individuals.

Explained via the paper, the treatment or condition label denotes: some 20 received Ad26.COV2.S at low or high dose, single or two shots; several received placebo; per-sample allocation not given. For vaccine and placebo recipients, the sequenced repertoires came from samples collected on day 63 after the first injection. Between 29 July and 7 August 2020, Cohort 1b enrolled about two dozen adults aged 18-55 years at one site in Boston, USA. As a vaccine, Ad26.COV2.S was a replication-incompetent adenovirus type 26 vector that expressed a prefusion-stabilized SARS-CoV-2 spike protein derived from the original Wuhan strain. A distance of 22 bases separates the germline ends of V and J, which lose 6 bases and 8 bases respectively. CDR1 is given as LNHNV and CDR2 as YYDKDF, both from the germline V gene (reference sequence). The CDR3 numbers 15 residues from cysteine through phenylalanine. The read is trimmed to its CDR3 DNA, 45 bases read in frame from base 1.

The immunoSEQ Assay was the method used to sequence TCRbeta CDR3 regions. After extraction, genomic DNA underwent amplification by bias-controlled multiplex PCR, followed by high-throughput sequencing. Turning to the authors' computational methods: To quantify the absolute abundance of each unique TCRbeta CDR3 region, sequences were collapsed and filtered. T cell fraction was estimated by normalizing TCRbeta template counts to usable DNA, with usable DNA measured through amplification of reference genes found in all nucleated cells. Repertoire TCRs were annotated as SARS-CoV-2-specific when V gene, CDR3 amino acid sequence and J gene were exactly matched to a known reactive TCR set. The reference SARS-CoV-2 TCR set came from MIRA and was filtered for enrichment in COVID-19-positive ImmuneCODE repertoires, removing public or cross-reactive TCRs. Based on the MIRA antigens, annotated TCRs were further analysed at the level of specific ORF or position within ORF. Breadth was defined as annotated unique rearrangements over total unique productive rearrangements; depth was the summed frequency of those rearrangements. TCR breadth was compared between groups using two-sided Wilcoxon rank-sum tests. TCRdb holds this immuneACCESS table with in-frame rearrangements only. Some clones are missing; in checked studies, unresolved V genes explain under half, and the rest has no known cause. V and J calls and clone size are as listed in that table; D and trimming were resolved from the DNA. This sample comprises around 450,000 clones, 85% to 90% of them detected only once. Jointly, the top ten make up 3.6% of the sample.

Study-wide findings and limitations: According to the authors, total T cell responses may have been underestimated by the TCR breadth and depth analyses. Spike-specific TCR breadth was higher in Ad26.COV2.S recipients than in placebo recipients (P = 0.0014). Comparing responses between vaccine doses or regimens was not something the study was powered to do. After vaccination, substantial breadth of spike-specific CD8+ and CD4+ T cell responses was reported. Non-spike TCR breadth was comparable between vaccine and placebo recipients, consistent with the vaccine containing only spike.

A remark on this clone: This receptor's antigen is unknown. No much larger clone is present one base from it, and per-base qualities are unavailable.

The sequence was collected from a person between 18 and 65 years old who received the Ad26.COV2.S COVID-19 vaccine or a placebo. The sequences come from peripheral blood, collected in a trial of Ad26.COV2.S vaccine versus placebo. The chain is encoded by TRBV15 joined to TRBJ1-2; possibly the D gene is TRBD1, per 5 matching bases. CDR3 protein: CATSNPGTAWAGYTF. The sequenced DNA: TGTGCCACCAGTAACCCGGGGACGGCCTGGGCCGGCTACACCTTC.